Sequencing of this TCR beta chain was carried out in a study of shared clonotypes between healthy human individuals. General study results and limits: Relative to clonotypes present in all four donors, those not shared had lower generation probabilities.

The germline CDR1 and CDR2 sequences are SGDLS and YYNGEE. Trimming took 4 bases from V and 1 from J; bases not matched to a gene: 10. This CDR3 comprises 17 residues. A remark on this clone: Its antigen is not known.

As originally analysed: ImmunoSEQ junction-only sequences lacked quality scores, so their filtering differed. Assay: immunoSEQ multiplex PCR; the TCRdb copy retains only in-frame clones and omits some. V and J calls and clone size come straight from that table; D and trimming were deduced from the DNA. The sample holds some 690,000 clones, 90% seen once. This chain uses TRBV9 with TRBJ2-2; 7 bases line up with TRBD1. This receptor was obtained from a man aged 18 to 30 in good health. Some clones in this sample may be carry-over from other donors' samples. Sequences were obtained from memory CD8+ T cells from PBMCs. Subset denoted: CD45RO+ cells pooled with CCR7-negative TemRA cells. CDR3 nucleotides: TGTGCCAGCAGCCCGGGAACCGGGACAGTGAACACCGGGGAGCTGTTTTTT. It yields the protein CASSPGTGTVNTGELFF. Based on the CDR3 plus reference TRBV9 and TRBJ2-2, the full variable domain is DSGVTQTPKHLITATGQRVTLRCSPRSGDLSVYWYQQSLDQGLQFLIQYYNGEERAKGNILERFSAQQFPDLHSELNLSSLELGDSALYFCASSPGTGTVNTGELFFGEGSRLTVL.